This entry lists 26 T cell receptor beta chains sequenced from one sample in a study of blood T cell repertoires in COVID-19 (dated by TCRdb to about 2020). The library relied on the immunoSEQ multiplex PCR assay. TCRdb provides this immuneACCESS table in a form limited to in-frame rearrangements. Some clones are lacking; in checked studies, under half of them reflect an unresolved V gene, and why the rest are absent is not known. In all, the sample holds about 60,000 clones, and 88% of those were seen once. About 4.3% of the sample rests with the top ten. The sequenced material came from peripheral blood. These receptors were obtained from a man between 60 and 75 years old with acute or convalescent COVID-19.

This clone was observed a single time. The chain links TRBV6-5 to TRBJ1-5, with 7 nucleotides matching TRBD1. This CDR3 spans 13 amino acids. V gave up 6 bases and J gave up 1 base; unmatched junction bases: 0. Germline V gene sequence: CDR1 MNHEY, CDR2 SVGAGI. For the CDR3, the DNA is TGTGCCAGCAGGACAGGGAGCAATCAGCCCCAGCATTTT. Translated, it gives CASRTGSNQPQHF.

The chain uses TRBV3-1 (or the pseudogene TRBV3-2) and TRBJ1-1, with 8 positions matching TRBD1. This CDR3 spans 15 amino acids. Germline loops: CDR1 LGHDT, CDR2 YNNKEL (reference sequence). V gave up 8 bases and J gave up 1 base; unmatched junction bases: 9. This CDR3 reads CASGVRTGRNTEAFF. CDR3 DNA: TGTGCCAGCGGGGTCAGGACAGGGAGGAACACTGAAGCTTTCTTT.

The chain carries TRBV27 and TRBJ1-2; D not certain. The germline V and J ends were trimmed by 5 bases and 3 bases, with 19 bases remaining between them. The CDR3 loop spans 16 amino acids. Germline V gene lookup returns CDR1 MNHEY and CDR2 SMNVEV (reference sequence). The CDR3 region has the DNA TGTGCCAGCAGTCCGTTTACTCGGGTAGAAGACTATGGCTACACCTTC. The encoded protein is CASSPFTRVEDYGYTF.

This clone appeared a single time. The CDR3 is CASSTQGGGNQPQHF. As DNA, the CDR3 is TGCGCCAGCAGCACCCAGGGGGGTGGCAATCAGCCCCAGCATTTT. The chain recombines TRBV4-1 with TRBJ1-5; TRBD1 matches at 7 bases. The V and J ends lost 5 bases and 2 bases, in that order; junction bases with no gene match: 6. Germline CDR1 reads MGHRA; CDR2 reads YSYEKL. The CDR3 is 15 residues long.

The V and J genes are TRBV9 and TRBJ1-2, with 8 bases aligning to TRBD1. This CDR3 comprises 13 residues. The J segment lost 13 bases and the V segment lost 4 bases, leaving 12 bases of the junction unmatched. The germline gives CDR1 SGDLS, CDR2 YYNGEE. The CDR3 loop reads CASSPSFQGAGTF. Written as DNA, the CDR3 is TGTGCCAGCAGCCCTAGTTTCCAGGGGGCGGGCACCTTC.

The chain joins TRBV5-8 to TRBJ1-4, with 8 bases identical to TRBD1. J was trimmed by 8 bases and V by 2 bases; bases with no gene match: 14. The CDR3 extends over 17 amino acids. Germline V gene data show CDR1 as SGHTS and CDR2 as YDEGEE. The CDR3 DNA follows: TGTGCCAGCAGCTTTGGGCAGGGGGCGCCCTCAAGGGAAAAACTGTTTTTT. It codes for CASSFGQGAPSREKLFF. Variable domain in full (rest from reference TRBV5-8 and TRBJ1-4): EAGVTQSPTHLIKTRGQQATLRCSPISGHTSVYWYQQALGLGLQFLLWYDEGEERNRGNFPPRFSGRQFPNYSSELNVNALELEDSALYLCASSFGQGAPSREKLFFGSGTQLSVL.

The chain couples TRBV28 to TRBJ1-2; D may be TRBD1 (5 bases). V lost 8 bases and J lost 6, with 22 bases in between. The CDR3 sequence is 15 residues long. Per germline, CDR1 MDHEN and CDR2 SYDVKM. The CDR3, as DNA: TGTGCCAGCCATTTGGGGGGTCAGGGTCGTCATGGCTACACCTTC. It translates to CASHLGGQGRHGYTF.

The sample holds a few counts of this clone. V gene TRBV4-1 combines with J gene TRBJ2-2, with a tentative D call TRBD2 (5 bases). V dropped 1 base and J dropped 6 bases, with 12 bases sitting between them. CDR3 size: 15 residues. The germline V gene encodes CDR1 MGHRA and CDR2 YSYEKL. The CDR3 bases are TGCGCCAGCAGCCAAGGAGGGTCGAGGCCCGGGGAGCTGTTTTTT. This gives the protein CASSQGGSRPGELFF.

The rearrangement joins TRBV11-2 to TRBJ1-1; D gene uncertain. CDR3 size: 13 residues. The ends were cut back, 6 bases at V and 0 bases at J, with 8 bases in the middle. Germline CDR1 and CDR2: SGHAT and FQNNGV. CDR3 amino acids: CASSPGLNTEAFF. CDR3 DNA sequence: TGTGCCAGCAGTCCCGGGTTGAACACTGAAGCTTTCTTT.

The chain recombines TRBV6-5 with TRBJ1-2, with D hard to call. From germline, CDR1 is MNHEY and CDR2 SVGAGI. The CDR3 is 10 residues long. Trimming took off 5 bases at V and 8 bases at J, with 6 bases between the two ends. CDR3 nucleotides: TGTGCCAGCAGTCCGAGGGGCTACACCTTC. Its translation: CASSPRGYTF.

V is TRBV7-8 and J is TRBJ2-5; D remains ambiguous. Trimming removed 1 base from V and 1 base from J, with 4 bases in between. This CDR3 has 13 residues. Per germline, CDR1 SGHVS and CDR2 FQNEAQ. The CDR3 bases are TGTGCCAGCAGCTTAGACACCCAAGAGACCCAGTACTTC. Translation gives CASSLDTQETQYF. Full variable domain (outside the CDR3, taken from reference TRBV7-8 and TRBJ2-5): GAGVSQSPRYKVAKRGQDVALRCDPISGHVSLFWYQQALGQGPEFLTYFQNEAQLDKSGLPSDRFFAERPEGSVSTLKIQRTQQEDSAVYLCASSLDTQETQYFGPGTRLLVL.

This clone was seen a few times. The chain links TRBV24-1 to TRBJ2-3, with 8 bases that match TRBD2. This CDR3 spans 13 amino acids. The V and J ends lost 9 bases and 3 bases, in that order; junction bases with no gene match: 4. Germline V gene data show CDR1 as KGHDR and CDR2 as SFDVKD. The CDR3 loop is CATSAGATDTQYF. The CDR3 DNA reads as TGTGCCACCTCAGCGGGAGCTACAGATACGCAGTATTTT.

The chain couples TRBV12-3 or TRBV12-4 to TRBJ2-1, with TRBD2 matching 7 bases. The CDR3 runs to 13 residues. J lost 7 bases, V lost 6 bases, and 6 bases had no gene match. CDR3 in amino acids: CASSKGLINEQFF. The DNA for the CDR3 is TGTGCCAGCAGCAAGGGACTAATAAATGAGCAGTTCTTC.

The chain has TRBV7-9 and TRBJ1-2, with TRBD1 matching over 7 bases. V lost 5 bases to trimming and J lost 8 bases; unmatched junction nucleotides: 17. CDR1 is SEHNR and CDR2 is FQNEAQ in the germline V gene (reference sequence). This CDR3 has 16 residues. As DNA, the CDR3 is TGTGCCAGCAGCCCATCCCCGGCAGGGGGAGAAGGAGGCTACACCTTC. It codes for CASSPSPAGGEGGYTF.

V gene TRBV6-5 combines with J gene TRBJ1-2, with TRBD1 as a possible D gene (5 bases). Trimming took 6 bases from V and 5 from J, leaving 10 bases between them. Germline lookup yields CDR1 MNHEY and CDR2 SVGAGI. This CDR3 has 12 residues. CDR3 residues: CASSKGAYGYTF. The CDR3 nucleotides are TGTGCCAGCAGCAAAGGGGCTTATGGCTACACCTTC.

J is TRBJ1-4 and V is TRBV4-1; 8 nucleotides agree with TRBD1. Germline CDR1 is MGHRA and CDR2 is YSYEKL. V was clipped by 1 base and J by 10 bases; unmatched bases: 5. This CDR3 contains 14 residues. CDR3 region: CASSQVDREVKLFF. The CDR3 DNA is TGCGCCAGCAGCCAAGTGGACAGGGAGGTAAAACTGTTTTTT.

The V and J genes are TRBV27 and TRBJ1-5; weak D call: TRBD1 (5 bases). CDR1 and CDR2 from the germline V gene are MNHEY and SMNVEV (reference sequence). V lost 0 bases and J lost 0, with 9 bases in between. The CDR3 is made up of 16 amino acids. In nucleotides, the CDR3 is TGTGCCAGCAGTTTATCTCAGGGATATAGCAATCAGCCCCAGCATTTT. Translated: CASSLSQGYSNQPQHF.

V gene TRBV10-3 combines with J gene TRBJ2-3; perhaps TRBD1 as D (9 bases). Germline-derived CDR1 and CDR2 are ENHRY and SYGVKD. There are 17 residues in the CDR3. The V end lost 6 bases, the J end lost 3 bases, and 22 bases lay between the germline ends. The DNA for the CDR3 is TGTGCCATCAGGCCGAGCCGGGGGGGACAGGGTACAGATACGCAGTATTTT. It yields the protein CAIRPSRGGQGTDTQYF.

The V call is TRBV19, the J call TRBJ2-1; 13 bases match TRBD2. The V gene's germline CDR1 is LNHDA and CDR2 SQIVND (reference sequence). The CDR3 extends over 17 amino acids. Losses at the gene ends were 7 bases for V and 1 base for J; bases not matched to a gene: 7. CDR3: CASTQTSGRPSYNEQFF. In nucleotides, the CDR3 is TGTGCCAGTACCCAGACTAGCGGGAGGCCGTCCTACAATGAGCAGTTCTTC. The variable domain in full, completed from reference TRBV19 and TRBJ2-1, reads DGGITQSPKYLFRKEGQNVTLSCEQNLNHDAMYWYRQDPGQGLRLIYYSQIVNDFQKGDIAEGYSVSREKKESFPLTVTSAQKNPTAFYLCASTQTSGRPSYNEQFFGPGTRLTVL.

J is TRBJ1-2 and V is TRBV25-1; tentatively, D is TRBD1 (6 bases). V lost 2 bases to trimming and J lost 0 bases, with 19 bases between them. Germline V gives CDR1 MGHDK, CDR2 SYGVNS. This CDR3 contains 18 residues. The CDR3 spells CASSELGQGHKANYGYTF. CDR3 DNA: TGTGCCAGCAGTGAACTGGGACAAGGCCACAAAGCTAACTATGGCTACACCTTC.

The V and J genes are TRBV5-1 and TRBJ2-2, with 7 bases fitting TRBD1. CDR1 and CDR2 (germline): SGHRS, YFSETQ. The trim removed 2 bases at V and 1 base at J, leaving 2 bases unmatched. The CDR3 runs 15 residues. CDR3 nucleotides: TGCGCCAGCAGCTTAGGGACAGAGAACACCGGGGAGCTGTTTTTT. This gives the protein CASSLGTENTGELFF. Full variable domain (rest looked up from reference TRBV5-1 and TRBJ2-2): KAGVTQTPRYLIKTRGQQVTLSCSPISGHRSVSWYQQTPGQGLQFLFEYFSETQRNKGNFPGRFSGRQFSNSRSEMNVSTLELGDSALYLCASSLGTENTGELFFGEGSRLTVL.

The rearrangement joins TRBV28 to TRBJ1-5; possibly TRBD1 for D (6 bases). The CDR3 is 14 amino acids. In germline, CDR1 is MDHEN, CDR2 SYDVKM. The V and J ends lost 6 bases and 1 base respectively, with 10 bases between them. The CDR3 coding sequence is TGTGCCAGCAGCCCGGACAGAAGCAATCAGCCCCAGCATTTT. Translating it yields CASSPDRSNQPQHF.

This clone was observed a few times. This chain joins TRBV5-4 and TRBJ1-5, with unresolved D. The V end lost 5 bases, the J end lost 4 bases, and 10 bases lay between the germline ends. CDR3 size: 13 residues. CDR1 is SGHNT, CDR2 YYREEE, per germline (reference sequence). In DNA form, the CDR3 reads TGTGCCAGCAGTTCAGATCATAATCAGCCCCAGCATTTT. Protein product: CASSSDHNQPQHF.

V and J are TRBV10-3 and TRBJ1-2, with D unresolved. V lost 10 bases and J 7 bases, leaving 19 bases between the germline ends. The CDR3 has 13 amino acids. Germline V gene data show CDR1 as ENHRY and CDR2 as SYGVKD. CDR3 coding DNA: TGTGCCACCGACGACAATCTTTTAGGTGGCTACACCTTC. Translated, it gives CATDDNLLGGYTF.

V usage is TRBV10-3 and J usage is TRBJ2-7; 11 bases are a match to TRBD1. From germline, CDR1 is ENHRY and CDR2 SYGVKD. CDR3 size: 14 residues. Trimming at V came to 6 bases and at J to 2 bases, leaving 3 bases not matched to a gene. CDR3 in amino acids: CAIRRDRGAYEQYF. In DNA, the CDR3 is TGTGCCATCAGAAGGGACAGGGGGGCCTACGAGCAGTACTTC.

The chain combines TRBV5-5 with TRBJ1-3; unclear D gene. Trimming cost V 4 bases and J 4 bases, with 12 bases left between them. Germline-derived CDR1 and CDR2 are SGHKS and YYEKEE (reference sequence). The CDR3 covers 14 residues. The DNA for the CDR3 is TGTGCCAGCAGCCGCCAAGAGTCCGGAAACACCATATATTTT. Translation gives CASSRQESGNTIYF.